The entry that follows covers one T cell receptor (beta chain) sequence. The data are from a study of T cell changes during pregnancy in multiple sclerosis. Assay used: immunoSEQ multiplex PCR; TCRdb lists only in-frame clones, some missing. The sample includes about 36,000 clones, over 90% seen only once; the top ten take about 0.42%. This CDR3 has 15 amino acids. Germline V lookup: CDR1 SGHRS, CDR2 YFSETQ. The ends were cut back, 2 bases at V and 4 bases at J, with 10 bases in the middle. Sequenced material: CD4+ T cells from peripheral blood mononuclear cells, taken in the third trimester of pregnancy. The source is a female donor in good health, enrolled as a control in a pregnancy study. The V call is TRBV5-1, the J call TRBJ2-6; unclear D gene. Here the CDR3 DNA reads TGCGCCAGCAGCTTATATCCTAACGGGGCCAACGTCCTGACTTTC. It yields the protein CASSLYPNGANVLTF.